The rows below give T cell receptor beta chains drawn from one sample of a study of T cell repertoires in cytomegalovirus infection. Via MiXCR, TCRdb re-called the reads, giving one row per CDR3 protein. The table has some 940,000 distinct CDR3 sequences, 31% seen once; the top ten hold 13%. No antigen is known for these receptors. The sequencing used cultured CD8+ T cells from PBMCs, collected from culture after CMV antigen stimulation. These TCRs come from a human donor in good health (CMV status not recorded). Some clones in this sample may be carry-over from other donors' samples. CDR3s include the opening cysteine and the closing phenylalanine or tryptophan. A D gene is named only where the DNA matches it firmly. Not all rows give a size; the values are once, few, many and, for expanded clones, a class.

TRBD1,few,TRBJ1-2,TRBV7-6,CASSLAGGSYGYTF,TGTGCCAGCAGCTTGGCAGGGGGTAGCTATGGCTACACCTTC
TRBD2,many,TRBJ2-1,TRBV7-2,CASSLEWSGGPTGEQFF,TGTGCCAGCAGCTTAGAGTGGTCGGGGGGGCCGACGGGTGAGCAGTTCTTC
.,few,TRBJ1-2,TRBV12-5,CASGLGIIGQNYGYTF,TGTGCTAGTGGTTTGGGTATTATTGGACAGAACTATGGCTACACCTTC
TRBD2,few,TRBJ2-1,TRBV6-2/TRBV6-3,CASSYSKGTSGGTYNEQFF,TGTGCCAGCAGTTACTCGAAAGGGACTAGCGGGGGGACATACAATGAGCAGTTCTTC
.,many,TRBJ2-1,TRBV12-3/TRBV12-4,CASLPAGSNEQFF,TGTGCCAGCTTGCCCGCCGGGTCCAATGAGCAGTTCTTC
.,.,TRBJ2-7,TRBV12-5,CASGLAVPLREQYF,TGTGCTAGTGGTTTGGCCGTCCCCTTACGGGAGCAGTACTTC
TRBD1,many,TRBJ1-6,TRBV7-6,CASSGQGNNNSPLHF,TGTGCCAGCAGCGGACAGGGGAACAATAATTCACCCCTCCACTTT
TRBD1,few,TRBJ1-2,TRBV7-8,CASVLRAGGNYGYTF,TGTGCCAGCGTATTAAGGGCAGGGGGCAACTATGGCTACACCTTC
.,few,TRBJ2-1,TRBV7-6,CASSREWGEQFF,TGTGCCAGCAGCAGAGAGTGGGGTGAGCAGTTCTTC
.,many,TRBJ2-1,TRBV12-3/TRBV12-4,CASKGRPYNEQFF,TGTGCCAGCAAGGGGAGGCCTTACAATGAGCAGTTCTTC
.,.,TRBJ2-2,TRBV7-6,CASSPGRRNTGELFF,TGTGCCAGCAGTCCTGGGCGGCGGAACACCGGGGAGCTGTTTTTT
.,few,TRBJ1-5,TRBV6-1,CASSKLGGELNQPQHF,TGTGCCAGCAGTAAACTGGGGGGGGAACTCAATCAGCCCCAGCATTTT
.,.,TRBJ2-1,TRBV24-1,CATNDFTGYEQFF,TGTGCCACCAATGATTTTACGGGGTACGAGCAGTTCTTC
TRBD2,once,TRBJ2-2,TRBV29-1,CSVDRRAGGSGELFF,TGCAGCGTTGACCGTAGGGCGGGGGGATCCGGGGAGCTGTTTTTT
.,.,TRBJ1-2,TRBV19,CASSTGTALGYTF,TGTGCCAGTAGTACCGGGACGGCGCTCGGCTACACCTTC
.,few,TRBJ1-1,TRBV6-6,CASSYAMDGRARTEAFF,TGTGCCAGCAGTTACGCGATGGATGGGAGGGCGAGGACTGAAGCTTTCTTT
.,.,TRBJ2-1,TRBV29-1,CSVYSGDNEQFF,TGCAGCGTTTACTCAGGGGACAATGAGCAGTTCTTC
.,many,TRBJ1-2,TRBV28,CASSPGQLYGYTF,TGTGCCAGCAGTCCCGGACAGCTGTATGGCTACACCTTC
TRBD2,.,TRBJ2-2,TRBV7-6,CASSFGGAGTGELFF,TGTGCCAGCAGCTTCGGGGGGGCCGGCACCGGGGAGCTGTTTTTT
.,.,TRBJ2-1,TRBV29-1,CSAEGWYNEQFF,TGCAGCGCCGAGGGGTGGTACAATGAGCAGTTCTTC
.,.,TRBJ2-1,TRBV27,CASSLGPVGYNEQFF,TGTGCCAGCAGTTTAGGGCCTGTAGGATACAATGAGCAGTTCTTC
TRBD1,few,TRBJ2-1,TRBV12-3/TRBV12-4,CASSRGQNYNEQFF,TGTGCCAGCAGTCGGGGACAGAACTACAATGAGCAGTTCTTC
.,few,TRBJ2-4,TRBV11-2,CASSLDTVGAKNIQYF,TGTGCCAGCAGCTTAGATACTGTTGGGGCCAAAAACATTCAGTACTTC
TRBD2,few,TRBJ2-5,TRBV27,CASSSGTSGKTQYF,TGTGCCAGCAGTTCCGGGACTAGCGGGAAGACCCAGTACTTC
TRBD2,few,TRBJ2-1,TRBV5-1,CASSFSAGGPVEQFF,TGCGCCAGCAGCTTCTCGGCGGGAGGGCCCGTTGAGCAGTTCTTC
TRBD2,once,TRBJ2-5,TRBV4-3,CASSRTTSGEETQYF,TGCGCCAGCAGCCGGACCACTAGCGGGGAAGAGACCCAGTACTTC
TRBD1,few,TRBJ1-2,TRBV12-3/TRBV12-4,CASSLRDRGPNYGYTF,TGTGCCAGCAGTTTGAGGGACAGGGGGCCTAACTATGGCTACACCTTC
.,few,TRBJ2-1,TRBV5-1,CASSLTPHGGHNEQFF,TGCGCCAGCAGCTTGACACCGCACGGAGGTCACAATGAGCAGTTCTTC
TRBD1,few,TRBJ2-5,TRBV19,CASRPGGPDQETQYF,TGTGCCAGTAGACCAGGGGGTCCGGACCAAGAGACCCAGTACTTC
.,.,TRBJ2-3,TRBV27,CASFPSGQRPDTQYF,TGTGCCAGCTTTCCCTCGGGACAAAGGCCGGATACGCAGTATTTT
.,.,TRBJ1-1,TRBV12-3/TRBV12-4,CASSPQNTLRETEAFF,TGTGCCAGCAGTCCCCAAAATACTCTGAGAGAAACTGAAGCTTTCTTT
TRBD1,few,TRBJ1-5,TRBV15,CATSRDLSGDRGSGNQPQHF,TGTGCCACCAGCAGAGATCTCTCGGGGGACAGGGGTTCTGGCAATCAGCCCCAGCATTTT
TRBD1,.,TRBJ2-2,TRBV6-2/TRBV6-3,CANSTPRTGGATGELFF,TGTGCCAACAGTACCCCTAGGACAGGGGGGGCCACCGGGGAGCTGTTTTTT
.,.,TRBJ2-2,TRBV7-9,CASSLENSPGSGELFF,TGTGCCAGCAGCTTAGAAAATAGCCCCGGGTCCGGGGAGCTGTTTTTT
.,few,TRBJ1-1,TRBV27,CASRDGAEAFF,TGTGCCAGCCGAGACGGCGCTGAAGCTTTCTTT
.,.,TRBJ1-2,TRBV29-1,CSVEAPTRGYTF,TGCAGCGTTGAAGCGCCAACACGGGGCTACACCTTC
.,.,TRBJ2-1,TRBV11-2,CASRNRNQPEFYNEQFF,TGTGCCAGCAGGAACCGGAACCAACCGGAATTTTACAATGAGCAGTTCTTC
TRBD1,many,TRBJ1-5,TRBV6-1,CASSGPTHDRGLQPQHF,TGTGCCAGCAGTGGACCGACTCATGACAGGGGGCTTCAGCCCCAGCATTTT
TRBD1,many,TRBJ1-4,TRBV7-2,CASSFSDRGNEKLFF,TGTGCCAGCAGCTTTTCCGACAGGGGAAATGAAAAACTGTTTTTT
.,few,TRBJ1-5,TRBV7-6,CASSAGEGNQPQHF,TGTGCCAGCAGCGCCGGGGAGGGCAATCAGCCCCAGCATTTT
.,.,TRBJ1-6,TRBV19,CASSISDSNSPLHF,TGTGCCAGTAGTATATCGGACAGTAATTCACCCCTCCACTTT
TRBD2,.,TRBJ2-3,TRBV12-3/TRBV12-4,CASSLWRGGITDTQYF,TGTGCCAGCAGTTTGTGGCGGGGGGGGATCACAGATACGCAGTATTTT
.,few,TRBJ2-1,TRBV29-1,CSVGSGSYNEQFF,TGCAGCGTCGGGTCTGGCTCCTACAATGAGCAGTTCTTC
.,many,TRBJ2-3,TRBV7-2,CASSLAHEVVVGTDTQYF,TGTGCCAGCAGCTTAGCGCACGAGGTGGTGGTCGGCACAGATACGCAGTATTTT
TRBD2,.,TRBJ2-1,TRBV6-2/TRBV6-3,CASSFGGDDEQFF,TGTGCCAGCAGTTTCGGGGGGGATGATGAGCAGTTCTTC
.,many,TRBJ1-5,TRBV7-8,CASSLEGQGQQPQHF,TGTGCCAGCAGCTTAGAGGGCCAGGGTCAGCAGCCCCAGCATTTT
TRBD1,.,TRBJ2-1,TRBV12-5,CASGFPLLPGQGNSYNEQFF,TGTGCTAGTGGTTTTCCTCTACTCCCGGGACAGGGGAACTCCTACAATGAGCAGTTCTTC
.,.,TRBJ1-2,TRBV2,CASKGHLYGYTF,TGTGCCAGCAAAGGGCACCTCTATGGCTACACCTTC
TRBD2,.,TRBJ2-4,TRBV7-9,CASSQTSGGPLAKNIQYF,TGTGCCAGCAGCCAGACTAGCGGGGGCCCCTTAGCCAAAAACATTCAGTACTTC
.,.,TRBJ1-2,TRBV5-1,CASSLTWGDDDYGYTF,TGCGCCAGCAGCTTGACTTGGGGGGACGACGACTATGGCTACACCTTC
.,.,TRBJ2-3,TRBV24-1,CATSDRRAFRGDTQYF,TGTGCCACCAGTGACCGGCGGGCTTTCAGAGGAGATACGCAGTATTTT
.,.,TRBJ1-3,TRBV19,CVSTPQWAGNTIYF,TGTGTCAGTACCCCCCAATGGGCTGGAAACACCATATATTTT
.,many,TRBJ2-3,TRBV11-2,CASSFGGPSTDTQYF,TGTGCCAGCAGCTTTGGGGGGCCGAGCACAGATACGCAGTATTTT
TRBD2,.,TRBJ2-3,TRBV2,CASSAGTTNTDTQYF,TGTGCCAGCAGCGCCGGGACTACCAACACAGATACGCAGTATTTT
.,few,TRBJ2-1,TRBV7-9,CASSPPGSNEQFF,TGTGCCAGCAGTCCTCCAGGTTCAAATGAGCAGTTCTTC